This T cell receptor (beta chain) was obtained from a study of response to subunit inactivated influenza vaccine. In the case of this clonotype: This may be a read error: a much more frequent sequence differs by one nucleotide.

TCRdb re-called the RT-PCR reads with MiXCR, one entry per CDR3 protein. The data show hundreds of thousands of distinct CDR3 sequences, with around 15% seen just once and approximately 7.6% held by the top ten. CDR3 length equals 13 residues. Germline-derived CDR1 and CDR2 are DFQATT and SNEGSKA (reference sequence). The clonotype comes from a man in his fifties or sixties who received an inactivated influenza vaccine. Sequenced here: PBMCs from blood, sampled 14 to 15 days before vaccination. The rearrangement uses TRBV20-1 and TRBJ2-3, with D tentatively TRBD1 (6 bases). In DNA form, the CDR3 reads TGCAGTCCCGCGGACAGCCGCACAGATACGCAGGATTTT. Its translation is CSPADSRTDTQDF.